The sequence of this T cell receptor beta chain was determined in a study of shared clonotypes between healthy human individuals. With V trimmed by 5 bases and J by 2 bases, 6 bases remained unmatched. Germline lookup yields CDR1 SEHNR and CDR2 FQNEAQ (reference sequence). The CDR3 length is 15 residues. The data were produced by immunoSEQ multiplex PCR, yet TCRdb's version contains in-frame clones alone and is incomplete. The sample has about 96,000 clones, about 45% seen once. The TCR originated in a woman aged 40 to 49 in good health. Some clones in this sample may be carry-over from other donors' samples. Material for sequencing was PBMCs. The chain uses TRBV7-9 and TRBJ2-3, with TRBD2 identical over 8 bases. CDR3 nucleotides: TGTGCCAGCAGCCGTGTACTAGCGGCCACAGATACGCAGTATTTT. Amino acid sequence: CASSRVLAATDTQYF.